These 27 T cell receptor beta chains share one sample of origin, sequenced in a study of blood T cells in healthy people across ages. PCR was performed a second time for roughly 7 to 11 cycles using a sample-barcoded 5' primer and a J-beta primer mix. TCRdb itself ran the 5' RACE reads through MiXCR, one entry per CDR3 protein. The sample has around 1,800,000 distinct CDR3 sequences; 35% to 50% are singletons. Source material: blood. The receptors come from a human donor in good health.

This clonotype occurred a few times. The genes are TRBV5-1 and TRBJ1-1, with 8 bases aligning to TRBD1. Germline trimming cut 5 bases from V and 1 base from J; bases unmatched to any gene: 4. The germline gives CDR1 SGHRS, CDR2 YFSETQ. This CDR3 is built from 14 residues. The CDR3 loop reads CASRLTGENTEAFF. For the CDR3, the DNA is TGCGCCAGCAGGTTGACAGGGGAGAACACTGAAGCTTTCTTT.

This clonotype has ten or more counts. The CDR3 DNA reads as TGCAGCGTTGAAAGCACAGATACGCAGTATTTT. Protein product: CSVESTDTQYF. The chain uses TRBV29-1 and TRBJ2-3; D ambiguous. V was shortened by 2 bases and J by 0 bases, with 0 bases between the two germline ends. The CDR3 covers 11 residues. Per the germline V gene, CDR1 is SQVTM and CDR2 is ANQGSEA.

This clonotype has just a few counts. The chain employs TRBV9 and TRBJ2-1, with 10 bases identical to TRBD1. The CDR3 extends over 17 amino acids. From germline, CDR1 is SGDLS and CDR2 YYNGEE. Trimming removed 3 bases from V and 4 bases from J; junction bases left unmatched: 10. The CDR3 DNA reads TGTGCCAGCAGCGCCGAGGGAGGACAGGGGGTTTACAATGAGCAGTTCTTC. It codes for CASSAEGGQGVYNEQFF.

As regards this clonotype: Sequence at one end of the junction differs from germline and may be a read error. This chain uses TRBV5-4 with TRBJ1-6; D perhaps matches TRBD1 (5 bases). This CDR3 contains 14 residues. CDR1 is SGHNT and CDR2 is YYREEE in the germline V gene (reference sequence). The CDR3 sequence is CVSSLAGDYSPLHF. CDR3 nucleotide sequence: TGTGTCAGCAGCTTGGCCGGGGACTATTCACCCCTCCACTTT.

The V gene is TRBV24-1, the J gene TRBJ2-5, with D unresolved. This CDR3 comprises 14 residues. The V end was cut by 4 bases, the J end by 4 bases, with 12 bases between. CDR1 is KGHDR, CDR2 SFDVKD, per germline. The CDR3 region is CATSELSLGETQYF. The CDR3, as DNA: TGTGCCACCAGTGAGCTTAGTTTGGGAGAGACCCAGTACTTC.

This clonotype was counted a few times. The junction differs from germline at one of its ends, possibly a read error. The gene calls are TRBV4-1 and TRBJ2-1; 12 nucleotides align to TRBD2. Per germline, CDR1 MGHRA and CDR2 YSYEKL. This CDR3 is 16 amino acids long. This CDR3 is CDSSQVASGGANEQFF. For the CDR3, the DNA is TGCGACAGCAGCCAAGTCGCTAGCGGGGGGGCTAATGAGCAGTTCTTC.

This clonotype was found a few times. CDR3 loop: CASSYSRTGLGYGYTF. CDR3 DNA sequence: TGTGCCAGCAGTTACTCGAGGACAGGACTTGGCTATGGCTACACCTTC. This chain joins TRBV6-5 and TRBJ1-2; TRBD1 matches 7 bases. Germline trimming cut 0 bases from V and 4 bases from J; bases unmatched to any gene: 8. Germline V gives CDR1 MNHEY, CDR2 SVGAGI. The CDR3 length is 16 residues.

This clonotype turned up a few times. The chain combines TRBV10-3 with TRBJ2-1; TRBD1 might be the D (6 bases). Trimming left V 6 bases short and J 2 bases short, with 14 bases between. Looked up from germline, CDR1 is ENHRY and CDR2 is SYGVKD. The length of the CDR3 is 15 residues. The DNA of the CDR3 is TGTGCCATCAGCCTCACAGGGTTTGCCTACAATGAGCAGTTCTTC. Its translation is CAISLTGFAYNEQFF.

The genes are TRBV12-3 or TRBV12-4 and TRBJ2-1, with 7 bases that match TRBD2. The J segment lost 4 bases and the V segment lost 6 bases, leaving 6 bases of the junction unmatched. CDR3 length: 14 amino acids. Here the CDR3 reads CASRASGSYNEQFF. CDR3 bases: TGTGCCAGCAGGGCTAGCGGCAGTTACAATGAGCAGTTCTTC.

The chain recombines TRBV20-1 with TRBJ2-1, with a tentative D call TRBD2 (5 bases). Germline CDR1 is DFQATT and CDR2 is SNEGSKA (reference sequence). V shed 5 bases and J shed 15 bases, with 17 bases lying between them. The CDR3 has 11 amino acids. The CDR3 DNA is TGCAGTGCTCCTACCCCGGGGTCAGCGTTCTTC. The encoded protein is CSAPTPGSAFF.

This clonotype occurred a few times. The rearrangement uses TRBV7-2 and TRBJ1-1; no clear D gene. The germline CDR1 and CDR2 sequences are SGHTA and FQGNSA. With 1 base removed from V and 0 bases from J, the gap between germline ends came to 9 bases. This CDR3 is built from 15 residues. CDR3 amino acids: CASSLGPEMNTEAFF. Here the CDR3 DNA reads TGTGCCAGCAGCTTAGGGCCGGAGATGAACACTGAAGCTTTCTTT.

This sequence joins TRBV14 and TRBJ1-6; TRBD1 matches at 8 bases. This CDR3 is 15 amino acids long. The germline V gene has CDR1 SGHDN and CDR2 FVKESK. J gave up 5 bases and V 3 bases, and 3 bases lay outside the gene matches. CDR3 region: CASSHRTGNNSPLHF. In DNA form, the CDR3 reads TGTGCCAGCAGCCATAGGACAGGGAATAATTCACCCCTCCACTTT.

V gene TRBV6-5 combines with J gene TRBJ2-2; a weak D match, TRBD1 (6 bases). The CDR3 contains 15 residues. The V gene lost 1 base and the J gene lost 0 bases, with 6 bases spanning the gap. CDR1 is MNHEY and CDR2 is SVGAGI in the germline V gene. Here the CDR3 DNA reads TGTGCCAGCAGTTACTACAGGGCGAACACCGGGGAGCTGTTTTTT. Protein: CASSYYRANTGELFF.

The V gene is TRBV11-3, the J gene TRBJ2-5; no clear D gene. V lost 5 bases, J lost 2 bases, and 15 bases lay in between. Germline CDR1 is SGHNT and CDR2 is YENEEA. The CDR3 length is 15 residues. CDR3 loop: CASSPHTVKQETQYF. The DNA of the CDR3 is TGTGCCAGCAGCCCCCACACCGTGAAGCAAGAGACCCAGTACTTC.

The chain links TRBV4-1 to TRBJ1-2; 8 bases line up with TRBD1. Germline values: CDR1 MGHRA, CDR2 YSYEKL. This CDR3 comprises 15 residues. Germline trimming cut 3 bases from V and 5 bases from J; bases unmatched to any gene: 8. CDR3 nucleotides: TGCGCCAGCAGCCAGACAGGGGCGTCCCGATATGGCTACACCTTC. It yields the protein CASSQTGASRYGYTF.

In this sample, this clonotype turned up a few times. The rearrangement uses TRBV20-1 and TRBJ2-1; D may be TRBD2 (6 bases). Germline V CDR1 and CDR2: DFQATT, SNEGSKA (reference sequence). This CDR3 has 18 residues. The V end was cut by 0 bases, the J end by 9 bases, with 27 bases between. The CDR3: CSAREIYSLAGGLGEQFF. CDR3 bases: TGCAGTGCTAGAGAAATTTATTCACTAGCCGGGGGTTTGGGTGAGCAGTTCTTC.

The rearrangement uses TRBV4-2 and TRBJ2-3; 8 bases agree with TRBD1. Looked up from germline, CDR1 is LGHNA and CDR2 is YNFKEQ. V was clipped by 0 bases and J by 11 bases; unmatched bases: 10. The CDR3 loop spans 15 amino acids. The CDR3 loop is CASSQDLGIGTGQYF. The CDR3, as DNA: TGTGCCAGCAGCCAAGATTTGGGTATAGGGACAGGGCAGTATTTT.

The rearrangement joins TRBV29-1 to TRBJ2-7, with 8 bases that match TRBD1. CDR3 length: 12 amino acids. Germline CDR1 is SQVTM and CDR2 is ANQGSEA. The V gene end was trimmed by 5 bases and the J gene end by 4 bases; junction bases not matched to a gene: 4. CDR3 nucleotide sequence: TGCAGCGTTAATCACAGGGGGTACGAGCAGTACTTC. It yields the protein CSVNHRGYEQYF.

The CDR3 coding sequence is TGTGCCAGCAGCTTAGAAAGATGGGCGGGGGGGCCGAGAGATACGCAGTATTTT. Protein product: CASSLERWAGGPRDTQYF. The V and J genes are TRBV7-2 and TRBJ2-3; 9 bases align to TRBD2. Looked up from germline, CDR1 is SGHTA and CDR2 is FQGNSA. Trimming cost V 1 base and J 5 bases; bases outside gene matches: 13. The CDR3 extends over 18 amino acids.

This clonotype occurred a few times. One end of the junction is discordant with germline, which a read error may explain. The genes are TRBV4-2 and TRBJ2-1, with 9 bases matching TRBD1. CDR1 is LGHNA, CDR2 YNFKEQ, per germline. CDR3 length: 16 amino acids. CDR3 nucleotides: TGTGCCAACAGCCAAGATCGCGGGACAGGGCCGGATGAGCAGTTCTTC. Translation gives CANSQDRGTGPDEQFF.

CDR3 amino acids: CASSPIRAGAGDTQYF. CDR3 nucleotide sequence: TGTGCCAGCAGCCCTATTCGGGCGGGGGCGGGGGATACGCAGTATTTT. The chain joins TRBV7-8 to TRBJ2-3; weak D call: TRBD2 (7 bases). From germline, CDR1 is SGHVS and CDR2 FQNEAQ. CDR3 size: 16 residues. V lost 5 bases and J 6 bases, leaving 21 bases between the germline ends.

The chain joins TRBV7-9 to TRBJ2-5; D tentatively fits TRBD1 or TRBD2 (7 bases each). The CDR3 spans 13 residues. Germline CDR1 SEHNR, CDR2 FQNEAQ (reference sequence). Trimming shortened V by 2 bases and J by 9 bases, and 13 bases separated the two germline ends. CDR3 nucleotides: TGTGCCAGCAGCTTACAGCAGGGGGGGTCCCAGTACTTC. It is translated as CASSLQQGGSQYF.

The chain recombines TRBV7-2 with TRBJ2-3, with a possible D match to TRBD2 (7 bases). The CDR3 runs 17 residues. V dropped 1 base and J dropped 2 bases, with 16 bases sitting between them. Germline lookup yields CDR1 SGHTA and CDR2 FQGNSA. Written as DNA, the CDR3 is TGTGCCAGCAGCTTAGGCCTTGGGGGGGGGGCCACAGATACGCAGTATTTT. Translation: CASSLGLGGGATDTQYF. The variable domain in full, with the rest retrieved from reference TRBV7-2 and TRBJ2-3, is GAGVSQSPSNKVTEKGKDVELRCDPISGHTALYWYRQSLGQGLEFLIYFQGNSAPDKSGLPSDRFSAERTGGSVSTLTIQRTQQEDSAVYLCASSLGLGGGATDTQYFGPGTRLTVL.

This clonotype was observed a few times. V is TRBV7-9 and J is TRBJ2-4, with D possibly being TRBD1 or TRBD2 (5 bases each). This CDR3 has 17 residues. CDR1 SEHNR and CDR2 FQNEAQ come from the germline V gene (reference sequence). Trimming stripped 4 bases from V and 3 bases from J, with 19 bases between. The CDR3 sequence is CASSSVEGHDGKNIQYF. In nucleotides, the CDR3 is TGTGCCAGCAGCTCCGTAGAGGGGCATGATGGCAAAAACATTCAGTACTTC.

The chain links TRBV28 to TRBJ1-1, with D unresolved. V was clipped by 10 bases and J by 9 bases, with 24 bases between them. In germline, CDR1 is MDHEN, CDR2 SYDVKM. This CDR3 has 14 residues. The CDR3 loop is CATQISRARGQAFF. In nucleotides, the CDR3 is TGTGCCACCCAGATATCCCGGGCCCGTGGGCAAGCTTTCTTT.

The chain has TRBV4-3 and TRBJ2-3; 7 bases agree with TRBD2. CDR1 LGHNA and CDR2 YSLEER come from the germline V gene. The CDR3 has 17 residues. The V segment lost 4 bases and the J segment 1 base; nucleotides outside the gene matches: 11. The CDR3 nucleotides are TGCGCCAGCAGCCCCTCGGGGGGTAGGATCGGCACAGATACGCAGTATTTT. Translation: CASSPSGGRIGTDTQYF.

The chain is built from TRBV5-6 and TRBJ2-5, with D perhaps TRBD2 (7 bases). The DNA end favors TRBJ2-1, so the J call may be wrong. The CDR3 is 18 amino acids. Looked up from germline, CDR1 is SGHDT and CDR2 is YYEEEE. The CDR3 DNA follows: TGTGCCAGCAGCCTGCCCTCGGGGGCTAGCGGACCCCAAGAGACCCAGTTCTTC. It is translated as CASSLPSGASGPQETQFF.